These 7 T cell receptor beta chains came from one sample sequenced in a study of glioma-infiltrating T cells. The iRepertoire nested amplicon-rescue multiplex PCR amplified TCR alpha and beta CDR3s from RNA. In TCRdb, the multiplex PCR reads were re-called with MiXCR into one record per CDR3 protein. In the table there are under 200,000 distinct CDR3 sequences, around 40% of which are singletons. Input material: glioma tissue, nonneoplastic brain tissue, or PBMCs (not recorded which). These receptors were obtained from a human donor with low-grade glioma or glioblastoma, undergoing nonglioma brain surgery, or in good health (not recorded which).

The J gene is TRBJ1-1, the V gene TRBV18; the D gene is possibly TRBD1 (5 bases). The CDR3 sequence is 14 residues long. CDR1 KGHSH and CDR2 LQKENI come from the germline V gene. Trimming cost V 2 bases and J 3 bases, with 10 bases left between them. CDR3: CASSPTGGDTEAFF. The CDR3 DNA reads TGTGCCAGCTCACCAACTGGGGGGGACACTGAAGCTTTCTTT.

About this clonotype itself: The germline gene is not matched at one end of the junction; a read error may be the cause. The rearrangement links TRBV20-1 to TRBJ1-3; no firm D call. Germline V gives CDR1 DFQATT, CDR2 SNEGSKA (reference sequence). The length of the CDR3 is 12 residues. The CDR3 loop is CSARGPGNTVYF. CDR3 nucleotide sequence: TGCAGTGCTAGAGGTCCTGGAAACACCGTATATTTT.

This clonotype was observed at least ten times. This sequence joins TRBV11-2 and TRBJ2-5, with 8 positions matching TRBD2. This CDR3 has 15 amino acids. Germline-derived CDR1 and CDR2 are SGHAT and FQNNGV. Trimming took 5 bases from V and 3 from J; bases not matched to a gene: 8. CDR3 protein: CASSPPAAGEETQYF. The DNA for the CDR3 is TGTGCCAGCAGCCCCCCAGCAGCGGGAGAAGAGACCCAGTACTTC.

The J gene is TRBJ2-1, the V gene TRBV7-6, with D unclear. The CDR3 is 13 residues long. Trimming took 0 bases from V and 8 from J, leaving 8 bases between them. Germline V gene lookup returns CDR1 SGHVS and CDR2 FNYEAQ. CDR3 in DNA: TGTGCCAGCAGCTTAGCGCCTCGCGATGAGCAGTTCTTC. This gives the protein CASSLAPRDEQFF.

Many counts were recorded for this clonotype. The chain employs TRBV10-3 and TRBJ1-6; D is perhaps TRBD1 (5 bases). V lost 6 bases to trimming and J lost 6 bases, with 12 bases between them. This CDR3 region has 14 residues. Germline V gene sequence: CDR1 ENHRY, CDR2 SYGVKD. The CDR3 is CAIRTDSTNSPLHF. CDR3 coding DNA: TGTGCCATCAGAACCGACAGCACTAATTCACCCCTCCACTTT.

J is TRBJ2-3 and V is TRBV4-1; the D is unclear. CDR3 size: 16 residues. V dropped 1 base and J dropped 2 bases, with 13 bases sitting between them. The germline V gene encodes CDR1 MGHRA and CDR2 YSYEKL. The CDR3 DNA reads as TGCGCCAGCAGCCAAGGGCCCTTACAGACCACAGATACGCAGTATTTT. Protein: CASSQGPLQTTDTQYF.

The chain carries TRBV12-3 or TRBV12-4 and TRBJ2-5; D remains unclear. The CDR3 is 14 residues long. Trimming pared 6 bases from V and 5 bases from J, leaving 16 bases between. CDR3 nucleotide sequence: TGTGCCAGCAGCCAAGGGCGGATGGTGGAGACCCAGTACTTC. Amino acids: CASSQGRMVETQYF.